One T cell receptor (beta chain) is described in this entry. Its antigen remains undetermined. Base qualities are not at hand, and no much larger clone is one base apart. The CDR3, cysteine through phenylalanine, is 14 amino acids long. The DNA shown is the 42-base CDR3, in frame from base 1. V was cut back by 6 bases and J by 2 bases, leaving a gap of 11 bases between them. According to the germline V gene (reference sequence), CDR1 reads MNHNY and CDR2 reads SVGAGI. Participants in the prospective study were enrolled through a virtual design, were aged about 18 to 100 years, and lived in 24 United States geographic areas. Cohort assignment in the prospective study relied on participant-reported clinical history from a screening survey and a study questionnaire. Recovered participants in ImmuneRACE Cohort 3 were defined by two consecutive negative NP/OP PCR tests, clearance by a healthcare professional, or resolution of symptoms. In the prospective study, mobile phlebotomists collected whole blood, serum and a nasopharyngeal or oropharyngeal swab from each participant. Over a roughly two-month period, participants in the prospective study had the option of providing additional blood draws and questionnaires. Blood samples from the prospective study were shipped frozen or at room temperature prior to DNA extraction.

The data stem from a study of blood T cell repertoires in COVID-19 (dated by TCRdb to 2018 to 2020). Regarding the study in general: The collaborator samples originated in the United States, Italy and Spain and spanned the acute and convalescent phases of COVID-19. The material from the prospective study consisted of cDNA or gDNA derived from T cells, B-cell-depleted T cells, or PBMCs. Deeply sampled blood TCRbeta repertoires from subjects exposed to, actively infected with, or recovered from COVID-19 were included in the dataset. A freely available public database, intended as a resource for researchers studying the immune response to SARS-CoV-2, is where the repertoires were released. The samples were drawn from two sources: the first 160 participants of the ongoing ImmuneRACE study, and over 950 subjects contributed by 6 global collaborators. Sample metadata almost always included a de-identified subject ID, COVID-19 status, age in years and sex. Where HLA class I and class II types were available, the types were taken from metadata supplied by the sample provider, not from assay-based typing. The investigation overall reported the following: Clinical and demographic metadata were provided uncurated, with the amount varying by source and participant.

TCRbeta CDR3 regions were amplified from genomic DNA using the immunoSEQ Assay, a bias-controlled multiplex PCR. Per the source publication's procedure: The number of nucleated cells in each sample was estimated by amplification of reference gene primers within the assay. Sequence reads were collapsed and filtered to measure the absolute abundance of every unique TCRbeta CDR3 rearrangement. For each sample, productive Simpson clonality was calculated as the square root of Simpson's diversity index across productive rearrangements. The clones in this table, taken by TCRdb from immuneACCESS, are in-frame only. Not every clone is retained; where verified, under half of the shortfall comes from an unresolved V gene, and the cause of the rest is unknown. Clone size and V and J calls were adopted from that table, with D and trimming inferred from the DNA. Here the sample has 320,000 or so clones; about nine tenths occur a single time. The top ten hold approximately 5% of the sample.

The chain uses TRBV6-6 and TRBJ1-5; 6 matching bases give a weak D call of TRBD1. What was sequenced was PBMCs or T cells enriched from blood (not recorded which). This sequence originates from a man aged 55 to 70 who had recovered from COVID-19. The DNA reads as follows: TGTGCCAGCAGCCTACAGGGCGGCAATCAGCCCCAGCATTTT. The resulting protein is CASSLQGGNQPQHF.